This T cell receptor (beta chain) was profiled in a study of blood T cell repertoires in COVID-19. Repertoires were generated with immunoSEQ multiplex PCR, while TCRdb's copy carries only in-frame clones and drops some. The sample has 150,000 to 200,000 clones, 80% to 90% seen once; the top ten hold around 9.5%. The cohort comprised adults aged roughly 18 to 95 years residing in under 25 US areas. This TCR was sampled from a woman between 18 and 29 years old who had recovered from COVID-19. The material sequenced was PBMCs or T cells enriched from blood (not recorded which).

The CDR3 spells CASSISSGRADREQFF. In DNA form, the CDR3 reads TGTGCCAGTAGTATCTCTAGCGGGAGGGCCGACAGGGAGCAGTTCTTC. This sequence joins TRBV19 and TRBJ2-1; 12 positions match TRBD2. Germline V CDR1 and CDR2: LNHDA, SQIVND (reference sequence). Unmatched junction bases numbered 10, after V lost 3 bases and J lost 10 bases. The CDR3 is 16 residues long.